The T cell receptor (beta chain) under discussion was sequenced for a study of T cells expressing NK-cell markers (dated by TCRdb to 2019 to 2021). Concerning the study at large: Three sorted T-cell subsets (CD3+CD56+NKG2C+, CD3+CD56+NKG2C- and CD3+CD56-NKG2C+) from about 8 donors had their TCR beta-chain repertoires profiled. The libraries were sequenced on Illumina HiSeq 2000/2500, MiSeq or NextSeq, producing 2 x 150 bp reads. The study sequenced eight donors, all healthy volunteers chosen at random: three men and five women. Most of the eight sequenced donors were HCMV-seropositive and one was HCMV-seronegative. The paper as a whole reports these results and caveats: For six donors, the dominant CD3+CD56+NKG2C+ clonotypes were among the top 10 CD8+ clonotypes and accounted for about 1.0-7.0% of CD8+ T cells. Whether the expanded NKG2C-expressing T cell clones were specific for HCMV antigens remained unclear. Those dominant clonotypes were again the most abundant among CD3+CD56-NKG2C+ cells in a handful of donors, at roughly 28.3-65%.

To determine HCMV serostatus, a commercial ELISA kit was used to detect HCMV-specific IgG in serum. Peripheral blood mononuclear cells were isolated from blood by Ficoll density gradient centrifugation. Sequenced on an Illumina HiSeq 2000. 5'RACE template switching, by which a universal primer site and unique molecular identifiers were added, was used to make TCR beta cDNA libraries. cDNA synthesis was primed from the TCR beta constant segment and was followed by two successive PCR amplification steps. In the original analysis: Reads were demultiplexed and grouped by UMI with MIGEC, and clonotypes were assembled and quantified with MiTCR. Only TCR cDNA sequences supported by at least two reads were kept to exclude erroneous sequences. The tcR package was used for downstream repertoire analysis, with clonotypes matched between fractions based on CDR3 nucleotide sequence plus V segment. Antigen specificity was annotated against VDJdb with VDJmatch, allowing one amino acid substitution in CDR3. TCRdb reanalyzed the reads, keeping one entry per CDR3 protein sequence and omitting DNA. Clone size and V and J calls follow TCRdb, not the original study. The data table for this sample lists a few hundred thousand distinct CDR3 sequences. Around 3.3% of the sample goes to the ten largest clones.

Via the germline V gene, CDR1 is SNHLY and CDR2 FYNNEI. Spanning cysteine to phenylalanine, the CDR3 consists of 12 amino acids. There is no recorded DNA. A note on this clonotype: The antigen this receptor binds is unknown.

Sequenced sample: blood T cells: a sorted CD56 or NKG2C T cell subset, CD4+ or CD8+ T cells, or bulk PBMC T cells (not recorded which). The origin of this receptor is a man younger than 35 in good health. Donor details come from another sample of the same person, matched by shared clones. The V and J segments used are TRBV2 and TRBJ2-1; the D gene TCRdb calls, TRBD2, cannot be checked with no DNA. The CDR3 region reads CAGGLAGNEQFF.